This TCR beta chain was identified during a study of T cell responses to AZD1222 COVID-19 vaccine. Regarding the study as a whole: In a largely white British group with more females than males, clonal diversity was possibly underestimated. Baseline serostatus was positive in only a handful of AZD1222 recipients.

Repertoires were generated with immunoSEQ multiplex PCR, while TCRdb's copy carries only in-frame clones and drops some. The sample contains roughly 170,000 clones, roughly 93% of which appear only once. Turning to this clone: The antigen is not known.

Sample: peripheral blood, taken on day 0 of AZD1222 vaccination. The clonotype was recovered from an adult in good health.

The CDR3, as DNA: TGTGCCTGGAGTGTCGGGGGGCGAACCCATCAGCCCCAGCATTTT. Its protein product is CAWSVGGRTHQPQHF. The chain carries TRBV30 and TRBJ1-5, with D perhaps matching TRBD1 (6 bases). The V end was cut by 0 bases, the J end by 5 bases, with 14 bases between. Germline lookup yields CDR1 GTSNPN and CDR2 SVGIG (reference sequence). The CDR3 contains 15 residues.